These T cell receptor beta chains were read from a single sample in a study of T cell responses to AZD1222 COVID-19 vaccine. Sequencing was performed with immunoSEQ multiplex PCR; in TCRdb, only in-frame clones are kept and a portion is missing. Of some 120,000 clones listed, approximately 93% were seen once; the top ten hold approximately 3.1%. Source: peripheral blood, taken on day 0 of AZD1222 vaccination. These receptors originate from an adult in good health. Both conserved end residues are part of each CDR3. The D gene is left open where the match is weak. Rows give clone size only sometimes, using once, few, many, or a class for an expanded clone.

D | J | V | size | DNA | CDR3
NA | TRBJ1-5 | TRBV2 | NA | TGTGCCAGCACGGGGGCATATAGCAATCAGCCCCAGCATTTT | CASTGAYSNQPQHF
NA | TRBJ1-1 | TRBV12-3/TRBV12-4 | NA | TGTGCCAGCAGTTTAGTCCAGGGAGAAGCTTTCTTT | CASSLVQGEAFF
NA | TRBJ1-1 | TRBV6-4 | NA | TGTGCCAGCTTTCTAAACCCGAACACTGAAGCTTTCTTT | CASFLNPNTEAFF
NA | TRBJ2-6 | TRBV4-2 | NA | TGTGCCAGCAGCCAACGGGGGGCCTACTCTGGGGCCAACGTCCTGACTTTC | CASSQRGAYSGANVLTF
NA | TRBJ1-2 | TRBV12-3/TRBV12-4 | NA | TGTGCCAGCACCTCTGGGGTGTCGCAGGGCTACACCTTC | CASTSGVSQGYTF
NA | TRBJ1-2 | TRBV28 | NA | TGTGCCAGCAGTGTGCAAACCTATGGCTACACCTTC | CASSVQTYGYTF
NA | TRBJ1-1 | TRBV20-1 | once | TGCAGTGCCAGACAGACCCCTGAAGCTTTCTTT | CSARQTPEAFF
TRBD1 | TRBJ2-5 | TRBV19 | NA | TGTGCCAGTAGTATAGGTCAGGGGGCGGGAGAGACCCAGTACTTC | CASSIGQGAGETQYF
NA | TRBJ2-2 | TRBV10-1 | NA | TGCGCCAGCAGTGAGCTGGGGGCCGGGGAGCTGTTTTTT | CASSELGAGELFF
TRBD2 | TRBJ2-2 | TRBV4-1 | once | TGCGCCAGCAGCCAACTACTAGCGGGAGGGACCGGGGAGCTGTTTTTT | CASSQLLAGGTGELFF
NA | TRBJ1-5 | TRBV19 | NA | TGTGCCAGTAGTACCCAACAGGGTAGCAATCAGCCCCAGCATTTT | CASSTQQGSNQPQHF
TRBD2 | TRBJ2-2 | TRBV3-1/TRBV3-2 | NA | TGTGCCAGCAGCCACTTGCTAGCGGGAGGTAACACCGGGGAGCTGTTTTTT | CASSHLLAGGNTGELFF
TRBD1 | TRBJ2-7 | TRBV7-9 | NA | TGTGCCAGCAGCTTAAACCGGGACAGAATGTACGAGCAGTACTTC | CASSLNRDRMYEQYF